These T cell receptor beta chains were read from a single sample in a study of identical twins. One entry per CDR3 protein, called by TCRdb with MiXCR from the 5' RACE reads. The sample holds about 890,000 distinct CDR3 sequences, 10% to 15% seen once. In addition, the sample was reused for a study of yellow fever vaccine responses in identical twins.

The sequenced sample consisted of PBMCs. These receptors all come from a woman aged 18-29 years in good health. CDR3s include the opening cysteine and the closing phenylalanine or tryptophan. The order of the fields is J gene, D gene, clone size, V gene, CDR3 DNA, CDR3 protein. A D gene is named only where the DNA matches it firmly. The size field is filled for only some rows; it gives once, few, many or a size class.

TRBJ2-1 | TRBD2 | - | TRBV11-2 | TGTGCCAGCAGCCCCGAAGCGGGGACCTACAATGAGCAGTTCTTC | CASSPEAGTYNEQFF
TRBJ1-1 | - | - | TRBV6-5 | TGTGCCAGCAGTTACTCCGGACACGGGAACACTGAAGCTTTCTTT | CASSYSGHGNTEAFF
TRBJ2-1 | - | few | TRBV7-9 | TGTGCCAGCAGCACGACAGTTGAGCAGTTCTTC | CASSTTVEQFF
TRBJ2-4 | - | few | TRBV18 | TGTGCCAGCTCACCAAATGGTCAGATAAACATTCAGTACTTC | CASSPNGQINIQYF
TRBJ1-6 | - | few | TRBV12-3/TRBV12-4 | TGTGCCAGCAGAACCCCCGTAGATAATTCACCCCTCCACTTT | CASRTPVDNSPLHF
TRBJ2-7 | TRBD2 | - | TRBV12-3/TRBV12-4 | TGTGCCAGCAGTTCTTGGACTAGCGGGAGGGATAGCGAGCAGTACTTC | CASSSWTSGRDSEQYF
TRBJ2-7 | TRBD2 | - | TRBV9 | TGTGCCAGCGGTAGCGGGATTACCTACGAGCAGTACTTC | CASGSGITYEQYF
TRBJ1-6 | TRBD1 | few | TRBV28 | TGTGCCAGCAGTCAGCGTGTAGGGGGCAGATCCTATAATTCACCCCTCCACTTT | CASSQRVGGRSYNSPLHF
TRBJ1-4 | - | - | TRBV5-1 | TGCGCCAGCAGCCCGGGGAGACAGGCGAGCGGGAATGAAAAACTGTTTTTT | CASSPGRQASGNEKLFF
TRBJ2-5 | - | - | TRBV14 | TGTGCCAGCAGCCTGGGGACCTACCAAGAGACCCAGTACTTC | CASSLGTYQETQYF
TRBJ2-5 | - | many | TRBV2 | TGTGCCAGCAGTAACCGACAGTCCCGGGCAGAGACCCAGTACTTC | CASSNRQSRAETQYF
TRBJ1-2 | - | - | TRBV29-1 | TGCAGCCCGTCTCAGCTAAATGGCTACACCTTC | CSPSQLNGYTF
TRBJ2-1 | - | - | TRBV12-3/TRBV12-4 | TGTGCCAGCAGCCCTGGACACGGGGGCACGAATGAGCAGTTCTTC | CASSPGHGGTNEQFF
TRBJ2-7 | TRBD1 | few | TRBV6-1 | TGTGCCAGCAGCGCGTCGGGACAGGTTGGCGAGCAGTACTTC | CASSASGQVGEQYF
TRBJ2-7 | TRBD2 | - | TRBV12-3/TRBV12-4 | TGTGCCAGCAGTTTTCTAGCGGGAGGGCGATACGAGCAGTACTTC | CASSFLAGGRYEQYF
TRBJ2-1 | TRBD2 | - | TRBV28 | TGTGCCAGCAGTCCCCCTAGCGGGAGACGGCAAGGCAATGAGCAGTTCTTC | CASSPPSGRRQGNEQFF
TRBJ1-1 | TRBD1 | few | TRBV29-1 | TGCAGCGTCGCCGGGACAGGGAGAAAGAACACTGAAGCTTTCTTT | CSVAGTGRKNTEAFF
TRBJ2-5 | - | few | TRBV25-1 | TGTGCCAGCAGTGGAGGACAGATGAGTGAGACCCAGTACTTC | CASSGGQMSETQYF
TRBJ2-1 | TRBD2 | few | TRBV5-1 | TGCGCCAGCAGCTTTACTAGCGGGGGGAACCTGGAGCAGTTCTTC | CASSFTSGGNLEQFF
TRBJ2-2 | - | many | TRBV7-6 | TGTGCCAGCAGCCACGAGACAGAAACCGGGGAGCTGTTTTTT | CASSHETETGELFF
TRBJ2-5 | TRBD2 | - | TRBV27 | TGTGCCCTCAGTTTTGGACTAGCGGGGGCCCAGGGAGAGACCCAGTACTTC | CALSFGLAGAQGETQYF
TRBJ2-3 | TRBD2 | - | TRBV7-8 | TGTGCCAGCAGCCCTCTTAGCGGGAGGGCCTTGAGTGGAGATACGCAGTATTTT | CASSPLSGRALSGDTQYF
TRBJ2-5 | TRBD1 | few | TRBV7-9 | TGTGCCAGCAGCTTAGGAAGTACAGGGGACGAGACCCAGTACTTC | CASSLGSTGDETQYF
TRBJ2-1 | TRBD2 | few | TRBV12-3/TRBV12-4 | TGTGCCAGCACCAAGGGACTAGCGGGTCGTAATGAGCAGTTCTTC | CASTKGLAGRNEQFF
TRBJ2-1 | - | many | TRBV5-1 | TGCGCCAGCAAGGGGGGACCCTCTGGGGAGCAGTTCTTC | CASKGGPSGEQFF
TRBJ1-1 | - | - | TRBV3-1 | TGTGCCAGCAGCCAAGATGGGGGGGCTCGGAACACTGAAGCTTTCTTT | CASSQDGGARNTEAFF
TRBJ1-4 | TRBD1 | many | TRBV5-1 | TGCGCCAGCAGCCCGGACAAAGACAGGGGGCGGATGGATGAAAAACTGTTTTTT | CASSPDKDRGRMDEKLFF